This T cell receptor (beta chain) was found in a study of STAT5B mutations in CD4+ large granular lymphocyte leukemia. Per the germline V gene, CDR1 is SGHKS and CDR2 is YYEKEE (reference sequence). The CDR3 loop spans 9 amino acids. Healthy controls were blood donor buffy coats. Comment on this clone: The antigen remains unidentified. A junction boundary mismatches the germline segment, possibly from a read error.

Sequencing was at survey level. Clones were sequenced by immunoSEQ multiplex PCR, and TCRdb holds only the in-frame ones, with some missing. The sample yields about 29,000 clones, 65% to 80% seen once. Study results and caveats: Higher CD4+ than CD8+ T-LGLL clonality might reflect small sample size. Without putative leukemic clones, patient CD4-sorted repertoires remained more clonal than healthy CD4+ repertoires.

The sequence came from a human donor in good health. Sequenced input: CD4+ T cells from blood buffy coats. The J gene is TRBJ2-3, the V gene TRBV5-5; D is ambiguous. The CDR3, as DNA: TGTGCCAGCAGCTTGGGAGGTCCTTTT. It specifies CASSLGGPF. Looking up the rest from reference TRBV5-5 and TRBJ2-3 gives the full variable domain: DAGVTQSPTHLIKTRGQQVTLRCSPISGHKSVSWYQQVLGQGPQFIFQYYEKEERGRGNFPDRFSARQFPNYSSELNVNALLLGDSALYLCASSLGGPFGPGTRLTVL.